This section outlines one T cell receptor (beta chain) sequence together with its context. Antigen unknown. Trimming pared 5 bases from V and 0 bases from J, leaving 15 bases between. Germline V gene lookup returns CDR1 SGHRS and CDR2 YFSETQ. CDR3 length: 16 residues. The sample comes from a study of cytomegalovirus exposure and HLA in healthy donors. Both 60 Vbeta primers and 13 Jbeta primers went into the PCR. Assay: immunoSEQ multiplex PCR; the TCRdb copy retains only in-frame clones and omits some. The sample has 150,000 or so clones; roughly 80% are singletons. Findings and caveats of the study: Sequencing likely caused a cluster of highly shared sequence variants.

The chain uses TRBV5-1 and TRBJ1-3; D gene uncertain. Sample: PBMCs. The sequence was collected from a woman aged 30 to 39 in good health and CMV-seronegative. The CDR3 protein is CASSETGGLSGNTIYF. The CDR3 region has the DNA TGCGCCAGCAGTGAAACTGGAGGGCTCTCTGGAAACACCATATATTTT.